The 19 T cell receptor beta chains in this list originate from one sample, sequenced in a study of early T cells in non-severe SARS-CoV-2 infection. TCRdb fed the 5' RACE reads into MiXCR, producing one record per CDR3 protein. The sample has tens of thousands of distinct CDR3 sequences; approximately 8% are singletons. Sample: whole blood, taken at baseline. These receptors originate from an adult who was a healthcare worker with PCR-confirmed SARS-CoV-2 infection or an uninfected control (not recorded which).

The gene calls are TRBV12-5 and TRBJ1-1, with TRBD1 matching over 9 bases. V lost 4 bases, J lost 4 bases, and 10 bases stayed unmatched. There are 16 residues in the CDR3. Germline lookup yields CDR1 LGHNT and CDR2 FRNRAP. The CDR3 is CASGSMDRGMITEAFF. DNA of the CDR3: TGTGCTAGTGGTTCGATGGACAGGGGAATGATCACTGAAGCTTTCTTT.

This clonotype was seen a few times. The germline gene is not matched at one end of the junction; a read error may be the cause. The V call is TRBV7-7, the J call TRBJ1-2, with TRBD1 as a possible D gene (5 bases). The CDR3 totals 17 residues. Germline CDR1 is SSHAT and CDR2 is FNYEAQ (reference sequence). The CDR3 DNA is TGTGCTAGCAGCTTAAGCCCCGGGACCGGATATTCGTATGGCTACACCTTC. Amino acid sequence: CASSLSPGTGYSYGYTF.

The rearrangement links TRBV19 to TRBJ1-2; D is ambiguous. V gave up 7 bases and J gave up 0 bases, with 9 bases separating them. The germline V gene encodes CDR1 LNHDA and CDR2 SQIVND (reference sequence). The CDR3 length is 13 residues. The CDR3 protein is CASTEPTNYGYTF. CDR3 nucleotide sequence: TGTGCCAGTACCGAGCCTACTAACTATGGCTACACCTTC.

The gene calls are TRBV5-1 and TRBJ1-2, with 8 bases aligning to TRBD1. Losses at the gene ends were 0 bases for V and 9 bases for J; bases not matched to a gene: 10. CDR1 and CDR2 from the germline V gene are SGHRS and YFSETQ. The CDR3 extends over 15 amino acids. The CDR3 nucleotides are TGCGCCAGCAGCTTGGCCATGGGGCAGGGGGCGAGCTACACCTTC. Translating it yields CASSLAMGQGASYTF.

This clonotype showed up many times. Written as DNA, the CDR3 is TGCAGTGCTAGACCCCCGACAGTAAACACTGAAGCTTTCTTT. Protein product: CSARPPTVNTEAFF. This chain connects TRBV20-1 to TRBJ1-1; the D gene is possibly TRBD1 (5 bases). The CDR3 extends over 14 amino acids. The V end was cut by 2 bases, the J end by 2 bases, with 12 bases between. In germline, CDR1 is DFQATT, CDR2 SNEGSKA (reference sequence).

This clonotype was seen repeatedly, ten times or more. V and J are TRBV6-5 and TRBJ2-3; D is tentatively TRBD1 or TRBD2 (6 bases each). V lost 7 bases and J 1 base, leaving 15 bases between the germline ends. Per the germline V gene, CDR1 is MNHEY and CDR2 is SVGAGI. CDR3 length: 15 amino acids. Written as DNA, the CDR3 is TGTGCCAGCACCTTGAGGGGGGCACGCACAGATACGCAGTATTTT. It codes for CASTLRGARTDTQYF.

The table lists this clonotype with a few counts. The chain links TRBV19 to TRBJ2-7; weak D call: TRBD1 (6 bases). The germline CDR1 and CDR2 sequences are LNHDA and SQIVND (reference sequence). V lost 5 bases and J 2 bases, leaving 13 bases between the germline ends. This CDR3 is built from 14 residues. CDR3 protein: CASSPTTGAYEQYF. CDR3 in DNA: TGTGCCAGTAGTCCAACGACAGGCGCCTACGAGCAGTACTTC. The full variable domain, with the rest looked up from reference TRBV19 and TRBJ2-7, is DGGITQSPKYLFRKEGQNVTLSCEQNLNHDAMYWYRQDPGQGLRLIYYSQIVNDFQKGDIAEGYSVSREKKESFPLTVTSAQKNPTAFYLCASSPTTGAYEQYFGPGTRLTVT.

This chain uses TRBV18 with TRBJ2-7; no clear D gene. The CDR3 contains 13 residues. Germline CDR1 reads KGHSH; CDR2 reads LQKENI. V was cut by 3 bases and J by 0 bases, with 6 bases left in between. CDR3 nucleotide sequence: TGTGCCAGCTCACCGACACACTCCTACGAGCAGTACTTC. Protein: CASSPTHSYEQYF. Variable domain in full (rest from reference TRBV18 and TRBJ2-7): NAGVMQNPRHLVRRRGQEARLRCSPMKGHSHVYWYRQLPEEGLKFMVYLQKENIIDESGMPKERFSAEFPKEGPSILRIQQVVRGDSAAYFCASSPTHSYEQYFGPGTRLTVT.

This clonotype was recorded many times. The rearrangement uses TRBV29-1 and TRBJ2-3; D is ambiguous. The CDR3 runs 14 residues. Germline V gene sequence: CDR1 SQVTM, CDR2 ANQGSEA. With 1 base removed from V and 6 bases from J, the gap between germline ends came to 14 bases. CDR3 sequence: CSVEGGKNVDTQYF. The CDR3 region has the DNA TGCAGCGTTGAAGGGGGAAAGAACGTGGATACGCAGTATTTT.

This clonotype was recorded at least ten times. The J gene is TRBJ1-1, the V gene TRBV20-1, with D perhaps matching TRBD1 (5 bases). The CDR3 contains 11 residues. The germline V gene encodes CDR1 DFQATT and CDR2 SNEGSKA (reference sequence). V was pared by 2 bases and J by 6 bases, with 7 bases between. The CDR3 DNA reads as TGCAGTGCTAGATGGGGCCCTGAAGCTTTCTTT. This codes for CSARWGPEAFF.

The J gene is TRBJ2-1, the V gene TRBV10-3; D ambiguous. The CDR3 runs to 18 residues. Trimming removed 3 bases at V and 1 base at J, with 19 bases between. Germline CDR1 ENHRY, CDR2 SYGVKD. The CDR3 coding sequence is TGTGCCATCAGTGACAGTGAGGCCAGACCCAAATCCTACAATGAGCAGTTCTTC. Its translation: CAISDSEARPKSYNEQFF.

V gene TRBV6-1 combines with J gene TRBJ1-3; 8 nucleotides agree with TRBD1. CDR1 is MNHNS, CDR2 SASEGT, per germline. This CDR3 is built from 14 residues. V shed 8 bases and J 4 bases; nucleotides not matched to a gene: 7. CDR3 nucleotide sequence: TGTGCCAGCGGATCAGGGGGCACAGGAAACACCATATATTTT. Its translation: CASGSGGTGNTIYF.

This clonotype was recorded many times. The chain employs TRBV4-1 and TRBJ2-7, with 9 bases identical to TRBD1. Germline CDR1 MGHRA, CDR2 YSYEKL. With 3 bases clipped from V and 4 bases from J, the junction kept 7 bases outside the gene matches. The CDR3 has 15 residues. In nucleotides, the CDR3 is TGCGCCAGCAGCCAGCCGGGACAGGGCTCTTACGAGCAGTACTTC. This gives the protein CASSQPGQGSYEQYF.

The chain carries TRBV6-5 and TRBJ1-2; 7 bases match TRBD1. Germline CDR1 MNHEY, CDR2 SVGAGI. CDR3 size: 14 residues. J was trimmed by 5 bases and V by 7 bases; bases with no gene match: 10. As DNA, the CDR3 is TGTGCCAGCACGAGTAGGGGGACAGCATATGGCTACACCTTC. It encodes CASTSRGTAYGYTF.

This clonotype turned up a few times. This chain links TRBV11-2 with TRBJ2-7; TRBD1 aligns across 7 bases. CDR1 is SGHAT, CDR2 FQNNGV, per germline. The CDR3 totals 12 residues. J lost 5 bases, V lost 5 bases, and 3 bases had no gene match. The CDR3, as DNA: TGTGCCAGCAGCCAAGGGACAGACGAGCAGTACTTC. Its protein product is CASSQGTDEQYF.

This clonotype occurred a few times. This chain links TRBV4-2 with TRBJ2-7, with TRBD1 identical over 11 bases. V lost 2 bases, J lost 5 bases, and 8 bases stayed unmatched. This CDR3 spans 16 amino acids. The V gene's germline CDR1 is LGHNA and CDR2 YNFKEQ. The CDR3 sequence is CASSQSPGQGGNEQYF. In DNA, the CDR3 is TGTGCCAGCAGCCAAAGTCCGGGACAGGGGGGAAACGAGCAGTACTTC.

Many counts were recorded for this clonotype. The chain combines TRBV6-6 with TRBJ2-2; 10 positions match TRBD1. V gave up 6 bases and J gave up 9 bases; unmatched junction bases: 7. This CDR3 has 14 residues. Germline V lookup: CDR1 MNHNY, CDR2 SVGAGI (reference sequence). CDR3 sequence: CASRAGTGVRELFF. CDR3 in DNA: TGTGCCAGCAGAGCCGGGACAGGGGTTAGGGAGCTGTTTTTT.

Many counts were recorded for this clonotype. This sequence joins TRBV9 and TRBJ2-5, with 14 bases identical to TRBD2. Unmatched junction bases numbered 1, after V lost 4 bases and J lost 2 bases. The CDR3 totals 15 residues. Germline V gene sequence: CDR1 SGDLS, CDR2 YYNGEE. CDR3 protein: CASSWTSGGQETQYF. As DNA, the CDR3 is TGTGCCAGCAGCTGGACTAGCGGGGGGCAAGAGACCCAGTACTTC. Combining the CDR3 with reference TRBV9 and TRBJ2-5 gives the whole variable domain DSGVTQTPKHLITATGQRVTLRCSPRSGDLSVYWYQQSLDQGLQFLIQYYNGEERAKGNILERFSAQQFPDLHSELNLSSLELGDSALYFCASSWTSGGQETQYFGPGTRLLVL.

J is TRBJ1-5 and V is TRBV12-3 or TRBV12-4; D unresolved. V was trimmed by 6 bases and J by 1 base, leaving 31 bases between them. CDR3 length: 21 amino acids. The CDR3 reads CASSLRLLFIGVGKSNQPQHF. As DNA, the CDR3 is TGTGCCAGCAGCCTCAGACTTCTCTTTATTGGCGTAGGAAAGAGCAATCAGCCCCAGCATTTT.